This T cell receptor (beta chain) was captured in a study of T-cell memory formation after mild COVID-19. This CDR3 contains 17 residues. Per the germline V gene, CDR1 is SGHRS and CDR2 is YFSETQ. The V and J ends lost 0 bases and 5 bases, in that order; junction bases with no gene match: 5. About this clonotype itself: Its antigen remains unknown.

Study findings and constraints: CD4+ clones that contracted lay mainly in CM and EM; CD8+ ones lay in EMRA.

TCRdb independently ran MiXCR on the 5' RACE reads; one entry per CDR3 protein. The table records 200,000 to 250,000 distinct CDR3 sequences, about 16% of them present only once. The TCR sequence derives from an adult woman who had mild COVID-19 (a few samples of this study predate the infection). Cell type and time point are not known. V is TRBV5-1 and J is TRBJ2-1; 13 bases are shared with TRBD2. The sequenced sample consisted of PBMCs or a T cell subset sorted from them (not recorded which). CDR3 nucleotide sequence: TGCGCCAGCAGCTTGGCGGGCGGGACTAGCGGGAACAATGAGCAGTTCTTC. Translating gives CASSLAGGTSGNNEQFF.